Listed here are 30 T cell receptor beta chains from one sample, sequenced in a study of T cell repertoires in cytomegalovirus infection. Each CDR3 protein gets one entry after TCRdb re-called the reads with MiXCR. The data show roughly 68,000 distinct CDR3 sequences, under 25% seen once. No antigen has been assigned to these receptors. Source material: PBMCs, sequenced either directly or after in vitro stimulation (not recorded which). The receptors stem from a human donor in good health (CMV status not recorded). Some clones in this sample may be carry-over from other donors' samples.

This clonotype was seen repeatedly, ten times or more. The chain recombines TRBV28 with TRBJ2-1, with 8 bases identical to TRBD2. Germline CDR1 reads MDHEN; CDR2 reads SYDVKM. This CDR3 comprises 12 residues. Trimming at V came to 4 bases and at J to 12 bases, leaving 5 bases not matched to a gene. The CDR3 loop is CASSSLAGLQFF. DNA of the CDR3: TGTGCCAGCAGTTCTTTAGCGGGATTGCAGTTCTTC.

The chain uses TRBV6-1 and TRBJ2-3, with D possibly TRBD2 on 5 matching bases. The CDR3 has 14 amino acids. Trimming shortened V by 6 bases and J by 1 base, and 11 bases separated the two germline ends. CDR1 and CDR2 (germline): MNHNS, SASEGT. The CDR3 nucleotides read TGTGCCAGCAGCTGGGTGCGGGGCACAGATACGCAGTATTTT. It codes for CASSWVRGTDTQYF.

The rearrangement links TRBV20-1 to TRBJ2-2; weak D call: TRBD1 (6 bases). V lost 6 bases, J lost 7 bases, and 15 bases lay in between. The germline V gene has CDR1 DFQATT and CDR2 SNEGSKA (reference sequence). The CDR3 covers 13 residues. The CDR3 protein is CSALTGTSGELFF. CDR3 in DNA: TGCAGTGCATTGACAGGAACAAGCGGGGAGCTGTTTTTT.

This rearrangement joins TRBV2 to TRBJ2-1; perhaps D is TRBD1 or TRBD2 (5 bases each). The CDR3 consists of 15 residues. Germline CDR1 reads SNHLY; CDR2 reads FYNNEI. V lost 4 bases and J lost 6, with 16 bases in between. CDR3 DNA sequence: TGTGCCAGCAGTGCAGGGAGCGGCGGTGGCAATGAGCAGTTCTTC. Translated: CASSAGSGGGNEQFF.

The J gene is TRBJ1-3, the V gene TRBV5-1; TRBD1 might be the D (6 bases). The germline V gene encodes CDR1 SGHRS and CDR2 YFSETQ. The CDR3 runs 14 residues. Trimming removed 3 bases from V and 2 bases from J, with 9 bases in between. CDR3 in DNA: TGCGCCAGCAGCTCCGGGACACCTGGAAACACCATATATTTT. Translation: CASSSGTPGNTIYF.

The chain is built from TRBV7-2 and TRBJ2-7; D is possibly TRBD1 or TRBD2 (5 bases each). Germline V gene sequence: CDR1 SGHTA, CDR2 FQGNSA. There are 14 residues in the CDR3. Trimming removed 6 bases at V and 0 bases at J, with 12 bases between. CDR3 protein: CASRRGTDSYEQYF. CDR3 nucleotide sequence: TGTGCCAGCAGACGTGGGACGGACTCCTACGAGCAGTACTTC. Filled out from reference TRBV7-2 and TRBJ2-7, the complete variable domain reads GAGVSQSPSNKVTEKGKDVELRCDPISGHTALYWYRQSLGQGLEFLIYFQGNSAPDKSGLPSDRFSAERTGGSVSTLTIQRTQQEDSAVYLCASRRGTDSYEQYFGPGTRLTVT.

This clonotype has just a few counts. The chain links TRBV12-3 or TRBV12-4 to TRBJ2-7, with D tentatively TRBD2 (5 bases). V was clipped by 5 bases and J by 6 bases, with 20 bases between them. This CDR3 region has 15 residues. CDR3 region: CASSPAGGSTLEQYF. For the CDR3, the DNA is TGTGCCAGCAGTCCTGCCGGAGGAAGCACACTCGAGCAGTACTTC.

This clonotype was counted a few times. This chain connects TRBV28 to TRBJ2-7; D not certain. Between the trimmed V and J ends, which lost 2 bases and 1 base, there was a span of 12 bases. From germline, CDR1 is MDHEN and CDR2 SYDVKM. CDR3 size: 15 residues. This CDR3 reads CASSLRPGRSYEQYF. CDR3 in DNA: TGTGCCAGCAGTTTACGTCCAGGACGGTCCTACGAGCAGTACTTC.

This clonotype was seen many times. This chain links TRBV20-1 with TRBJ1-1, with no clear D. The V end was cut by 4 bases, the J end by 6 bases, with 12 bases between. The V gene's germline CDR1 is DFQATT and CDR2 SNEGSKA (reference sequence). This CDR3 contains 12 residues. The CDR3 here is CSAKDSFAEAFF. CDR3 coding DNA: TGCAGTGCTAAGGATAGTTTCGCTGAAGCTTTCTTT.

There are many counts of this clonotype. The CDR3 sequence is CASSLVLVRVSYNEQFF. CDR3 nucleotide sequence: TGTGCCAGCAGCTTAGTTCTGGTTAGGGTCTCCTACAATGAGCAGTTCTTC. This sequence joins TRBV7-2 and TRBJ2-1; no definite D call. Trimming cost V 1 base and J 0 bases, with 13 bases left between them. The CDR3 is made up of 17 amino acids. Germline values: CDR1 SGHTA, CDR2 FQGNSA.

In its sample, this clonotype was seen once. The J gene is TRBJ1-2, the V gene TRBV2, with D perhaps matching TRBD1 (6 bases). V lost 9 bases and J 2 bases, leaving 7 bases between the germline ends. Germline values: CDR1 SNHLY, CDR2 FYNNEI. CDR3 size: 11 residues. The CDR3 is CASDRNYGYTF. CDR3 nucleotide sequence: TGTGCCAGTGACAGGAACTATGGCTACACCTTC. The entire variable domain, with the rest obtained from reference TRBV2 and TRBJ1-2, is as follows: EPEVTQTPSHQVTQMGQEVILRCVPISNHLYFYWYRQILGQKVEFLVSFYNNEISEKSEIFDDQFSVERPDGSNFTLKIRSTKLEDSAMYFCASDRNYGYTFGSGTRLTVV.

This clonotype was detected ten times or more. V usage is TRBV2 and J usage is TRBJ2-1; TRBD2 matches 7 bases. CDR1 and CDR2 (germline): SNHLY, FYNNEI. V lost 0 bases to trimming and J lost 7 bases; unmatched junction nucleotides: 6. This CDR3 comprises 15 residues. In DNA form, the CDR3 reads TGTGCCAGCAGTGAAGCGCTTAACGGGAGGAATGAGCAGTTCTTC. Protein: CASSEALNGRNEQFF. Full variable domain (rest looked up from reference TRBV2 and TRBJ2-1): EPEVTQTPSHQVTQMGQEVILRCVPISNHLYFYWYRQILGQKVEFLVSFYNNEISEKSEIFDDQFSVERPDGSNFTLKIRSTKLEDSAMYFCASSEALNGRNEQFFGPGTRLTVL.

In its sample, this clonotype was seen a few times. The V and J genes are TRBV7-2 and TRBJ1-5; 7 nucleotides line up with TRBD1. CDR3 length equals 14 residues. CDR1 SGHTA and CDR2 FQGNSA come from the germline V gene. Trimming at V came to 4 bases and at J to 5 bases, leaving 5 bases not matched to a gene. This chain's CDR3 is CASSSGGVYQPQHF. In DNA form, the CDR3 reads TGTGCCAGCAGCTCAGGGGGGGTTTATCAGCCCCAGCATTTT.

This clonotype was observed a handful of times. This chain uses TRBV7-2 with TRBJ2-5, with 9 bases identical to TRBD2. CDR3 length: 18 amino acids. CDR1 SGHTA and CDR2 FQGNSA come from the germline V gene. Trimming cost V 0 bases and J 4 bases; bases outside gene matches: 12. Here the CDR3 DNA reads TGTGCCAGCAGCTTAGCAAGTAGCGGGAGTGCGCAAGGAGAGACCCAGTACTTC. Its translation: CASSLASSGSAQGETQYF.

This clonotype appeared a few times. The rearrangement joins TRBV28 to TRBJ1-2; D may be TRBD1 (5 bases). CDR1 and CDR2 from the germline V gene are MDHEN and SYDVKM. Trimming removed 4 bases at V and 3 bases at J, with 15 bases between. This CDR3 spans 15 amino acids. The CDR3 spells CASSSPGRDYYGYTF. For the CDR3, the DNA is TGTGCCAGCAGTTCTCCAGGGAGGGATTACTATGGCTACACCTTC.

This clonotype occurred many times. This chain joins TRBV12-3 or TRBV12-4 and TRBJ1-5, with TRBD1 as a possible D gene (6 bases). V lost 6 bases and J lost 9, with 21 bases in between. The CDR3 totals 15 residues. The CDR3 reads CASSGGQPLQGPQHF. DNA for the CDR3: TGTGCCAGCAGCGGAGGACAGCCTCTCCAAGGGCCCCAGCATTTT.

This clonotype was observed at least ten times. The chain joins TRBV6-1 to TRBJ1-1, with D unclear. The CDR3 contains 12 residues. Between the trimmed V and J ends, which lost 6 bases and 1 base, there was a span of 6 bases. CDR1 is MNHNS and CDR2 is SASEGT in the germline V gene. CDR3 sequence reads: CASRLGNTEAFF. CDR3 nucleotides: TGTGCCAGCAGACTGGGGAACACTGAAGCTTTCTTT.

This clonotype was recorded at least ten times. This chain links TRBV7-2 with TRBJ2-3; D is unresolved. V dropped 8 bases and J dropped 2 bases, with 14 bases sitting between them. The CDR3 is 14 amino acids. Germline loops: CDR1 SGHTA, CDR2 FQGNSA. CDR3 sequence (DNA): TGTGCCAGCGTACCCCGAGGATCCACAGATACGCAGTATTTT. This translates into CASVPRGSTDTQYF.

This clonotype was counted a few times. The genes are TRBV7-6 and TRBJ2-7, with a weak D call TRBD1 (5 bases). V dropped 5 bases and J dropped 5 bases, with 7 bases sitting between them. Germline CDR1 and CDR2: SGHVS and FNYEAQ. This CDR3 comprises 11 residues. Here the CDR3 reads CASSAGNEQYF. The CDR3 DNA reads TGTGCCAGCAGCGCAGGGAACGAGCAGTACTTC.

This clonotype has just a few counts. The chain uses TRBV18 and TRBJ1-1; 7 bases fit TRBD1. The CDR3 is 13 amino acids. After removal of 5 bases from V and 4 bases from J, the junction contained 4 bases not matched to a gene. Germline V gene sequence: CDR1 KGHSH, CDR2 LQKENI. CDR3 DNA: TGTGCCAGCTCATCGACAGGGAGCACTGAAGCTTTCTTT. It specifies CASSSTGSTEAFF.

As concerns this clonotype: A junction boundary mismatches the germline segment, possibly from a read error. The J gene is TRBJ1-1, the V gene TRBV4-1; D is uncertain. There are 15 residues in the CDR3. Germline V gene lookup returns CDR1 MGHRA and CDR2 YSYEKL. This CDR3 is CASSQVLGMNTEAFF. The CDR3 bases are TGTGCCAGCAGCCAAGTACTGGGAATGAACACTGAAGCTTTCTTT.

The chain carries TRBV12-3 or TRBV12-4 and TRBJ1-2; tentatively, D is TRBD1 (6 bases). With 6 bases removed from V and 2 bases from J, the gap between germline ends came to 13 bases. The CDR3 totals 14 residues. CDR3 in DNA: TGTGCCAGCAGAAACAGGGTGGAAAACTATGGCTACACCTTC. Encoded protein: CASRNRVENYGYTF.

The V gene is TRBV6-1, the J gene TRBJ1-1; D is possibly TRBD1 (5 bases). This CDR3 spans 12 amino acids. The V gene's germline CDR1 is MNHNS and CDR2 SASEGT. V was pared by 5 bases and J by 6 bases, with 10 bases between. CDR3 DNA: TGTGCCAGCAGTCAGCAGGGTTCTGAAGCTTTCTTT. Protein: CASSQQGSEAFF.

The rearrangement links TRBV6-1 to TRBJ1-5; TRBD1 might be the D (5 bases). Germline lookup yields CDR1 MNHNS and CDR2 SASEGT. Trimming stripped 2 bases from V and 5 bases from J, with 16 bases between. The CDR3 is made up of 16 amino acids. In nucleotides, the CDR3 is TGTGCCAGCAGTGAATTTCCGGGGCGGACGGATCAGCCCCAGCATTTT. Translating gives CASSEFPGRTDQPQHF.

This clonotype has a count of ten or more. The chain joins TRBV7-2 to TRBJ2-6; D is possibly TRBD1 (5 bases). The CDR3 is made up of 16 amino acids. The V gene lost 1 base and the J gene lost 0 bases, with 7 bases spanning the gap. Germline-derived CDR1 and CDR2 are SGHTA and FQGNSA. The CDR3 is CASSLEGASGANVLTF. In DNA form, the CDR3 reads TGTGCCAGCAGCTTAGAAGGGGCCTCTGGGGCCAACGTCCTGACTTTC.

The rearrangement joins TRBV4-1 to TRBJ1-2; TRBD1 matches 9 bases. Germline CDR1 is MGHRA and CDR2 is YSYEKL. This CDR3 contains 16 residues. The trim removed 4 bases at V and 7 bases at J, leaving 13 bases unmatched. In DNA, the CDR3 is TGCGCCAGCAGCCGACCGGACAGGGGAATTATCCGTGGCTACACCTTC. Translating gives CASSRPDRGIIRGYTF.

This clonotype was seen only a few times. This sequence joins TRBV4-3 and TRBJ2-1; 10 nucleotides agree with TRBD1. This CDR3 has 16 amino acids. CDR1 and CDR2 from the germline V gene are LGHNA and YSLEER. J gave up 8 bases and V 2 bases, and 9 bases lay outside the gene matches. CDR3 sequence reads: CASSQQDRGRFDEQFF. In DNA form, the CDR3 reads TGCGCCAGCAGCCAACAGGACAGGGGGAGGTTCGATGAGCAGTTCTTC.

The V gene is TRBV20-1, the J gene TRBJ2-7; a possible D gene is TRBD2 (7 bases). Trimming took off 2 bases at V and 1 base at J, with 21 bases between the two ends. Looked up from germline, CDR1 is DFQATT and CDR2 is SNEGSKA (reference sequence). The CDR3 covers 17 residues. The CDR3 protein is CSARTPQGAGHSYEQYF. The CDR3 DNA is TGCAGTGCTAGAACCCCCCAGGGAGCGGGACATTCCTACGAGCAGTACTTC.

Concerning this clonotype itself: An end of the junction differs from the germline gene, which may be a read error. The chain uses TRBV4-1 and TRBJ2-1; D may correspond to TRBD1 or TRBD2 (5 bases each). Germline V lookup: CDR1 MGHRA, CDR2 YSYEKL. This CDR3 comprises 13 residues. The CDR3 DNA reads TGCGCCAGCAGCCAAGCTGGGACCTACCAAAGAGACTTC. Protein sequence: CASSQAGTYQRDF.

This clonotype was detected only a few times. The chain uses TRBV20-1 and TRBJ2-1, with 9 positions matching TRBD2. V gave up 5 bases and J gave up 5 bases; unmatched junction bases: 10. The CDR3 has 15 amino acids. CDR1 is DFQATT and CDR2 is SNEGSKA in the germline V gene (reference sequence). This CDR3 is CSAPVSGRPDNEQFF. The CDR3 nucleotides are TGCAGTGCTCCAGTCAGCGGGAGGCCTGACAATGAGCAGTTCTTC.